This is a list of T cell receptor beta chains from one sample in a study of OX40 agonist ivuxolimab in advanced cancers. Libraries were prepared by immunoSEQ multiplex PCR; TCRdb keeps only in-frame clonotypes and omits some of them. The repertoire has about 90,000 clones, around 90% of them found once; the top ten carry around 7%. The sequencing here drew on CD4+ or CD8+ T cells sorted from blood, taken in a trial of the OX40 agonist ivuxolimab. These receptors were obtained from an adult with an advanced solid tumor such as melanoma, head and neck, liver or kidney cancer. The CDR3 runs from the conserved cysteine through the conserved F or W. A D gene is named only where the DNA matches it firmly. Clone sizes are given selectively: once, few, many, or a class where the clone is expanded.

>-|TRBV4-1|-|TRBJ1-3|15
TGCGCCAGCAGCCAAGGGACGGGAGCTGGAAACACCATATATTTT
CASSQGTGAGNTIYF
>-|TRBV6-5|-|TRBJ2-7|13
TGTGCCAGCAGTGCGGGACACACCTACGAGCAGTACTTC
CASSAGHTYEQYF
>-|TRBV29-1|-|TRBJ2-1|16
TGCAGCGTGGCCCCCGGGACAAAAATCACCTACAATGAGCAGTTCTTC
CSVAPGTKITYNEQFF
>-|TRBV13|-|TRBJ2-1|15
TGTGCCAGCAGCGAAGGAGACTCCGCCTACAATGAGCAGTTCTTC
CASSEGDSAYNEQFF
>-|TRBV6-6|once|TRBJ1-3|15
TGTGCCAGCAGTTACTCGAGGGATCGTGGAAACACCATATATTTT
CASSYSRDRGNTIYF
>TRBD2|TRBV5-1|-|TRBJ2-1|15
TGCGCCAGCAGCTTGCAGCTAGCGGGAAACAATGAGCAGTTCTTC
CASSLQLAGNNEQFF
>-|TRBV19|-|TRBJ1-2|11
TGTGCCACCAGGGAGGACTATGGCTACACCTTC
CATREDYGYTF
>-|TRBV6-5|-|TRBJ1-1|15
TGTGCCAGCAGTTACGACCTTTCCGTCGCAGGGGTAGCTTTCTTT
CASSYDLSVAGVAFF
>-|TRBV27|-|TRBJ2-1|13
TGTGCCAGCAGTCCCCACGAGAGTAATGAGCAGTTCTTC
CASSPHESNEQFF
>-|TRBV5-6|-|TRBJ2-7|16
TGTGCCAGCAGCTTGGGGTTGGACGCTGAAATCTACGAGCAGTACTTC
CASSLGLDAEIYEQYF
>-|TRBV11-1|-|TRBJ2-7|14
TGTGCCAGCAGCTTGAATCCCGCGGGATACGAGCAGTACTTC
CASSLNPAGYEQYF
>-|TRBV12-5|-|TRBJ2-1|13
TGTGCTACCTGGGACAAAGCATACAATGAGCAGTTCTTC
CATWDKAYNEQFF
>-|TRBV7-9|-|TRBJ1-1|14
TGTGCCAGCAGTTTAGGCGGAGTTGGAACTGAAGCTTTCTTT
CASSLGGVGTEAFF
>-|TRBV10-1|-|TRBJ2-7|15
TGCGCCAGCAGTGAGTCAGACTGGCCTAAGGGAGAGCAGTACTTC
CASSESDWPKGEQYF
>TRBD1|TRBV4-2|-|TRBJ2-2|15
TGTGCCAGCAGCCCCGGGACAGAAAACACCGGGGAGCTGTTTTTT
CASSPGTENTGELFF
>TRBD1|TRBV11-3|-|TRBJ2-2|19
TGTGCCAGCAGCTTAACCCCCGGGACAGGGAGAGGGAACGCCGGGGAGCTGTTTTTT
CASSLTPGTGRGNAGELFF
>-|TRBV9|-|TRBJ1-6|15
TGTGCCAGCAGCGTAGCACAGGGTTATAATTCACCCCTCCACTTT
CASSVAQGYNSPLHF
>-|TRBV6-1|-|TRBJ2-3|13
TGTGCCAGCATTCAGGTGGGCACAGATACGCAGTATTTT
CASIQVGTDTQYF
>-|TRBV6-5|-|TRBJ2-7|14
TGTGCCAGCAGTTACGCGATTGATGCCTACGAGCAGTACTTC
CASSYAIDAYEQYF
>TRBD2|TRBV7-7|-|TRBJ2-1|17
TGTGCTAGCAGTAGCAGCGGGAGCCTCAGCTCCTACAATGAGCAGTTCTTC
CASSSSGSLSSYNEQFF
>-|TRBV5-4|-|TRBJ2-7|14
TGTGCCAGCAGCCACCGGGAAAGGGACTACGAGCAGTACTTC
CASSHRERDYEQYF
>-|TRBV6-5|once|TRBJ2-7|15
TGTGCCAGCAGTTCCGGGACGGTAGATATATACGAGCAGTACTTC
CASSSGTVDIYEQYF
>-|TRBV11-2|once|TRBJ1-1|15
TGTGCCAGCAGCTATACGACAGGTTTTAACACTGAAGCTTTCTTT
CASSYTTGFNTEAFF
>-|TRBV27|-|TRBJ2-1|15
TGTGCCAGCAGTTTCGGACAGGGAGGGTCCCATGAGCAGTTCTTC
CASSFGQGGSHEQFF
>-|TRBV5-8|-|TRBJ2-3|15
TGTGCCAGCAGCTTGGAGGGGGGGGCTTTAGATACGCAGTATTTT
CASSLEGGALDTQYF
>-|TRBV7-9|-|TRBJ2-1|16
TGTGCCAGCAGCTTAGTCGTTCAGGACTCCTACAATGAGCAGTTCTTC
CASSLVVQDSYNEQFF
>TRBD1|TRBV5-6|-|TRBJ1-5|14
TGTGCCAGCAGCCTGGGACAGGGTGATCAGCCCCAGCATTTT
CASSLGQGDQPQHF
>-|TRBV4-1|once|TRBJ2-1|20
TGCGCCAGCAGCCAAGAAGGGGGTATGGGCCGGCGGGATACCTACAATGAGCAGTTCTTC
CASSQEGGMGRRDTYNEQFF
>TRBD2|TRBV4-2|-|TRBJ2-2|17
TGTGCCAGCGGGAGGACTAGCGGAGCCGCGAACACCGGGGAGCTGTTTTTT
CASGRTSGAANTGELFF
>-|TRBV25-1|-|TRBJ2-1|14
TGTGCCAGCAGTGACTTTTTTCGGTACAATGAGCAGTTCTTC
CASSDFFRYNEQFF
>-|TRBV7-7|-|TRBJ2-2|14
TGTGCTAGCAGCTCCCGACTCAACACCGGGGAGCTGTTTTTT
CASSSRLNTGELFF
>TRBD1|TRBV7-9|-|TRBJ1-4|18
TGTGCCAGCAGCTTAGCGCGTGTCGGAGGGGGCACTAATGAAAAACTGTTTTTT
CASSLARVGGGTNEKLFF
>-|TRBV2|-|TRBJ2-7|14
TGTGCCAGCAGTGAAGGCTCAGTAGTCTACGAGCAGTACTTC
CASSEGSVVYEQYF
>-|TRBV6-5|-|TRBJ1-4|13
TGTGCCAGCAGTGGGACAAACGATGAAAAACTGTTTTTT
CASSGTNDEKLFF
>-|TRBV7-4|-|TRBJ1-5|10
TGTGCCAGCAGCTCCCCCACCCAGCATTTT
CASSSPTQHF
>-|TRBV6-5|-|TRBJ2-7|15
TGTGCCAGCAGTTACTCCGGCGGGGCCTTAGGAGAGCAGTACTTC
CASSYSGGALGEQYF
>-|TRBV27|-|TRBJ1-1|14
TGTGCCAGCAGTTTATGGGGGATGAACACTGAAGCTTTCTTT
CASSLWGMNTEAFF
>-|TRBV20-1|once|TRBJ2-7|11
TGCAGTGCTAGGGCCAGCTACGAGCAGTACTTC
CSARASYEQYF
>TRBD1|TRBV28|once|TRBJ1-2|14
TGTGCCAGCAGTTCGACAGGGGGGAACTATGGCTACACCTTC
CASSSTGGNYGYTF
>TRBD1|TRBV9|-|TRBJ2-1|15
TGTGCCAGCAGCGGAGGACGGACAGGGGGGAATGAGCAATTCTTC
CASSGGRTGGNEQFF
>-|TRBV4-1|-|TRBJ2-1|16
TGCGCCAGCAGCCAAGATGCGTTCGGCCGGGTTACTGAGCAGTTCTTC
CASSQDAFGRVTEQFF
>-|TRBV6-4|-|TRBJ2-2|14
TGTGCCAGCAGCGCTAGCTTCGGCACCGGGGAGCTGTTTTTT
CASSASFGTGELFF
>-|TRBV30|-|TRBJ1-1|12
TGTGCCTGGAGGGGGCCGAGCACTGAAGCTTTCTTT
CAWRGPSTEAFF
>-|TRBV6-5|-|TRBJ1-1|15
TGTGCCAGCAGTTACCTCGGAGTCGGGAACACTGAAGCTTTCTTT
CASSYLGVGNTEAFF
>-|TRBV19|-|TRBJ1-4|15
TGTGCCAGTAGTGGCGCACTTGCAACTAATGAAAAACTGTTTTTT
CASSGALATNEKLFF
>-|TRBV5-8|-|TRBJ1-5|14
TGTGCCAGCAGCACCCAGGGTGCCAATCAGCCCCAGCATTTT
CASSTQGANQPQHF
>-|TRBV6-6|-|TRBJ2-5|15
TGTGCCAGCACTAACCCTTTGGGGGGAAAGGAGACCCAGTACTTC
CASTNPLGGKETQYF
>-|TRBV9|-|TRBJ2-1|12
TGTGCCAGCAGCGGGGGATTCAATGAGCAGTTCTTC
CASSGGFNEQFF
>-|TRBV6-5|-|TRBJ2-3|16
TGTGCCAGCAGTTATGAAGACTCAGGGAACTCAGATACGCAGTATTTT
CASSYEDSGNSDTQYF
>-|TRBV6-5|-|TRBJ1-5|13
TGTGCCAGCGGTATAAACGGGGATCAGCCCCAGCATTTT
CASGINGDQPQHF
>TRBD1|TRBV5-4|-|TRBJ2-6|16
TGTGCCAGCAGCGGCGCCACAGGGGTAGGGGCCAACGTCCTGACTTTC
CASSGATGVGANVLTF
>-|TRBV7-8|-|TRBJ1-5|16
TGTGCCAGCAGCTTAGCTAGGGGGTTTTTGGTTCAGCCCCAGCATTTT
CASSLARGFLVQPQHF
>TRBD2|TRBV4-2|-|TRBJ2-6|16
TGTGCCAGCACCGGGACTAGCGGCTCTGGGGCCAACGTCCTGACTTTC
CASTGTSGSGANVLTF
>-|TRBV4-1|-|TRBJ2-5|14
TGCGCCAGCAGCCTTGTGGAACACCAAGAGACCCAGTACTTC
CASSLVEHQETQYF
>-|TRBV28|-|TRBJ2-7|11
TGTGCCAGCAGTGAGGGGTACGAGCAGTACTTC
CASSEGYEQYF